A single sample gave rise to the 9 T cell receptor beta chains below, sequenced in a study of blood T cell repertoires in COVID-19. TCRdb keeps only in-frame clones here, not all; method: immunoSEQ multiplex PCR. The table lists about 230,000 clones, over 70% of them singletons. Source material: peripheral blood. These TCRs come from a man older than 75 with acute or convalescent COVID-19.

This chain connects TRBV11-3 to TRBJ2-1, with D unresolved. CDR3 length: 14 residues. CDR1 is SGHNT, CDR2 YENEEA, per germline. Trimming took off 4 bases at V and 8 bases at J, with 15 bases between the two ends. The CDR3 reads CASSSRSKSDEQFF. DNA for the CDR3: TGTGCCAGCAGCTCTCGATCTAAGAGCGATGAGCAGTTCTTC. Combining the CDR3 with reference TRBV11-3 and TRBJ2-1 gives the whole variable domain EAGVVQSPRYKIIEKKQPVAFWCNPISGHNTLYWYLQNLGQGPELLIRYENEEAVDDSQLPKDRFSAERLKGVDSTLKIQPAELGDSAVYLCASSSRSKSDEQFFGPGTRLTVL.

In DNA form, the CDR3 reads TGTGCCAGCAGCGGAGAGACAGGGGGCACAGATACGCAGTATTTT. Translated: CASSGETGGTDTQYF. This chain connects TRBV9 to TRBJ2-3; 8 bases are shared with TRBD1. The germline gives CDR1 SGDLS, CDR2 YYNGEE. This CDR3 comprises 15 residues. After removal of 3 bases from V and 1 base from J, the junction contained 4 bases not matched to a gene. Using reference TRBV9 and TRBJ2-3 for the parts outside the CDR3, the full variable domain is DSGVTQTPKHLITATGQRVTLRCSPRSGDLSVYWYQQSLDQGLQFLIQYYNGEERAKGNILERFSAQQFPDLHSELNLSSLELGDSALYFCASSGETGGTDTQYFGPGTRLTVL.

The gene calls are TRBV5-4 and TRBJ2-3; 13 positions agree with TRBD2. V was clipped by 3 bases and J by 2 bases; unmatched bases: 3. This CDR3 is built from 16 residues. Looked up from germline, CDR1 is SGHNT and CDR2 is YYREEE (reference sequence). The CDR3 spells CASSSGLAGVTDTQYF. In DNA, the CDR3 is TGTGCCAGCAGCTCAGGACTAGCGGGAGTCACAGATACGCAGTATTTT.

V gene TRBV30 combines with J gene TRBJ2-3; no clear D gene. The germline CDR1 and CDR2 sequences are GTSNPN and SVGIG (reference sequence). This CDR3 has 16 amino acids. Trimming shortened V by 0 bases and J by 2 bases, and 15 bases separated the two germline ends. CDR3 in amino acids: CAWSVVVARHTDTQYF. Written as DNA, the CDR3 is TGTGCCTGGAGTGTGGTCGTCGCCAGGCACACAGATACGCAGTATTTT.

This chain's CDR3 is CASSGPRDRDNYGYTF. The CDR3 DNA reads TGTGCCAGCAGTGGCCCCCGGGACAGGGATAACTATGGCTACACCTTC. The chain recombines TRBV6-1 with TRBJ1-2; 9 bases line up with TRBD1. Looked up from germline, CDR1 is MNHNS and CDR2 is SASEGT. V lost 4 bases to trimming and J lost 1 base; unmatched junction nucleotides: 7. The CDR3 contains 16 residues.

The chain has TRBV9 and TRBJ2-5; D gene ambiguous. CDR1 SGDLS and CDR2 YYNGEE come from the germline V gene. Trimming took off 4 bases at V and 1 base at J, with 11 bases between the two ends. The length of the CDR3 is 14 residues. The DNA for the CDR3 is TGTGCCAGCAGCAAGACACTGTCCCAAGAGACCCAGTACTTC. It yields the protein CASSKTLSQETQYF.

The chain has TRBV7-3 and TRBJ2-4; tentative D call: TRBD2 (5 bases). The CDR3 consists of 13 residues. CDR1 is SGHTA, CDR2 FQGTGA, per germline. V was trimmed by 4 bases and J by 4 bases, leaving 8 bases between them. CDR3 residues: CASSSGLKNIQYF. The CDR3 region has the DNA TGTGCCAGCAGCTCCGGACTTAAAAACATTCAGTACTTC.

This chain connects TRBV7-9 to TRBJ1-4, with 12 bases matching TRBD1. J lost 8 bases, V lost 5 bases, and 3 bases had no gene match. In germline, CDR1 is SEHNR, CDR2 FQNEAQ (reference sequence). The CDR3 is made up of 14 amino acids. This CDR3 reads CASSPGTGGEKLFF. The CDR3 DNA is TGTGCCAGCAGCCCCGGGACAGGGGGCGAAAAACTGTTTTTT.

CDR3 DNA: TGCGCCAGCAGCTTGGTGCTAGCGGGAGGGCTTACGTACAATGAGCAGTTCTTC. Translated, it gives CASSLVLAGGLTYNEQFF. The chain combines TRBV5-1 with TRBJ2-1, with 12 bases lining up with TRBD2. Trimming took 0 bases from V and 4 from J; bases not matched to a gene: 8. CDR1 is SGHRS and CDR2 is YFSETQ in the germline V gene. The CDR3 is made up of 18 amino acids.